These T cell receptor beta chains were read from a single sample in a study of CD8+ T cells in alopecia areata. Only in-frame clones appear in the TCRdb table, and some are missing; sequencing was by immunoSEQ multiplex PCR. The sample has about 180,000 clones, 51% seen once. The sequences come from CD8+ T cells sorted from blood, collected between weeks 51 and 54, from a patient treated with tofacitinib. These receptor sequences come from a human donor with alopecia areata. CDR3s include the opening cysteine and the closing phenylalanine or tryptophan.

V: TRBV9; CDR3: CASSRGLEGYEQYF
V: TRBV11-2; CDR3: CASSPPGLAGSGTQYF
V: TRBV27; CDR3: CASSLARGSYEQYF
V: TRBV9; CDR3: CASSAPGGTDTQYF
V: TRBV6-1; CDR3: CASSEEKTGGPYEQYF
V: TRBV15; CDR3: CATSSGGTAFYNEQFF
V: TRBV30; CDR3: CAWSVRVSGGQPQHF
V: TRBV27; CDR3: CASSPIPGAEQYF
V: TRBV2; CDR3: CASSEPRQPQHF
V: TRBV7-9; CDR3: CASSRDRGDGTDTQYF
V: TRBV4-3; CDR3: CASSPRGGGQETQYF
V: TRBV29-1; CDR3: CSVVDGNQPQHF
V: TRBV6-5; CDR3: CASTARPGDLYEQYF
V: TRBV19; CDR3: CASSIDRGLAYEQYF
V: TRBV29-1; CDR3: CSVEDRGGAYNEQFF
V: TRBV4-1; CDR3: CASSYRDRTYEQYF
V: TRBV7-9; CDR3: CASSLGDSLEQYF